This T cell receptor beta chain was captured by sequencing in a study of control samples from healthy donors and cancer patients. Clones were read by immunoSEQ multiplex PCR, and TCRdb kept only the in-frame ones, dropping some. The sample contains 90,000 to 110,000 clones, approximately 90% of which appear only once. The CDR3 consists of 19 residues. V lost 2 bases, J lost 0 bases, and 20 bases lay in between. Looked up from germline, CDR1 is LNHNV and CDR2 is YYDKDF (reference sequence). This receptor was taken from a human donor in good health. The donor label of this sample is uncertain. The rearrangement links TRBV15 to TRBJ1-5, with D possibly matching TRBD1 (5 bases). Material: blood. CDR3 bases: TGTGCCACCAGCAGAAACGACGGGGGAGCCCTATATAGCAATCAGCCCCAGCATTTT. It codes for CATSRNDGGALYSNQPQHF.